Presented here are 24 T cell receptor beta chains from one specimen sequenced in a study of blood T cells in healthy people across ages. Next came a second PCR, run for roughly 6 to 11 cycles, which used a sample-barcoded 5' primer along with a J-beta primer mix. TCRdb re-called the 5' RACE reads with MiXCR, one entry per CDR3 protein. The data show roughly 500,000 distinct CDR3 sequences, 27% seen once. What was sequenced was blood. These receptors all come from a woman between 65 and 79 years old in good health.

V gene TRBV5-1 combines with J gene TRBJ2-3; 8 bases fit TRBD2. The CDR3 has 15 amino acids. V lost 5 bases, J lost 4 bases, and 9 bases stayed unmatched. Germline V lookup: CDR1 SGHRS, CDR2 YFSETQ. CDR3 amino acids: CASRRRTSYSDTQYF. The CDR3 nucleotides are TGCGCCAGCAGACGCCGGACTAGCTACTCAGATACGCAGTATTTT.

This clonotype was seen just once. The rearrangement uses TRBV7-2 and TRBJ1-2; D possibly corresponds to TRBD1 (5 bases). V was trimmed by 2 bases and J by 6 bases, leaving 13 bases between them. Looked up from germline, CDR1 is SGHTA and CDR2 is FQGNSA. The CDR3 sequence is 14 residues long. The CDR3: CASSLSRAAHGYTF. DNA for the CDR3: TGTGCCAGCAGCTTATCCAGGGCAGCTCATGGCTACACCTTC.

This clonotype showed up many times. The chain is built from TRBV4-2 and TRBJ2-1; 9 bases map to TRBD2. J gave up 5 bases and V 2 bases, and 16 bases lay outside the gene matches. Germline lookup yields CDR1 LGHNA and CDR2 YNFKEQ. CDR3 length equals 19 residues. The CDR3 loop reads CASSQRTAAGLATHNEQFF. Written as DNA, the CDR3 is TGTGCCAGCAGCCAAAGAACGGCTGCCGGACTAGCGACACACAATGAGCAGTTCTTC.

The J gene is TRBJ2-5, the V gene TRBV24-1; tentative D call: TRBD2 (5 bases). The germline CDR1 and CDR2 sequences are KGHDR and SFDVKD. The CDR3 sequence is 13 residues long. V lost 3 bases to trimming and J lost 4 bases, with 8 bases between them. CDR3 nucleotides: TGTGCCACCAGTGATGCGGGTACAGAGACCCAGTACTTC. Translated, it gives CATSDAGTETQYF.

This clonotype came up a few times. The CDR3 DNA reads as TGTGCCAGCAGCCAAGGACGGCCTAGTGAGCAGTTCTTC. Its protein is CASSQGRPSEQFF. This rearrangement joins TRBV3-1 to TRBJ2-1; D call uncertain. Trimming left V 1 base short and J 9 bases short, with 10 bases between. This CDR3 has 13 residues. The germline V gene encodes CDR1 LGHDT and CDR2 YNNKEL (reference sequence).

This rearrangement joins TRBV5-1 to TRBJ1-1, with D unclear. Trimming pared 0 bases from V and 3 bases from J, leaving 12 bases between. The CDR3 has 15 amino acids. CDR1 and CDR2 (germline): SGHRS, YFSETQ. In DNA form, the CDR3 reads TGCGCCAGCAGCTTGGAGCCACTTGGGGACACTGAAGCTTTCTTT. Translation gives CASSLEPLGDTEAFF.

The chain has TRBV6-5 and TRBJ2-4, with 9 bases matching TRBD1. There are 11 residues in the CDR3. Per germline, CDR1 MNHEY and CDR2 SVGAGI. V lost 7 bases to trimming and J lost 12 bases; unmatched junction nucleotides: 4. CDR3 DNA: TGTGCCAGCAAAACAGGGGGCTATCAGTACTTC. Residues: CASKTGGYQYF.

There are a few counts of this clonotype. V usage is TRBV5-1 and J usage is TRBJ2-3; unclear D gene. Trimming left V 3 bases short and J 4 bases short, with 9 bases between. CDR1 SGHRS and CDR2 YFSETQ come from the germline V gene. This CDR3 is built from 13 residues. DNA for the CDR3: TGCGCCAGCAGCTCATCCTTCCCAGATACGCAGTATTTT. Translated, it gives CASSSSFPDTQYF.

The J gene is TRBJ1-2, the V gene TRBV4-2; 11 positions match TRBD1. The CDR3 contains 17 residues. Germline trimming cut 3 bases from V and 4 bases from J; bases unmatched to any gene: 10. Germline loops: CDR1 LGHNA, CDR2 YNFKEQ. The CDR3 is CASSQYADRGRPYGYTF. Written as DNA, the CDR3 is TGTGCCAGCAGCCAGTATGCGGACAGGGGGCGTCCCTATGGCTACACCTTC.

This clonotype was recorded a few times. The J gene is TRBJ2-2, the V gene TRBV20-1, with D possibly called TRBD1 or TRBD2 (5 bases each). Trimming took off 0 bases at V and 1 base at J, with 12 bases between the two ends. The CDR3 runs 16 residues. Germline lookup yields CDR1 DFQATT and CDR2 SNEGSKA (reference sequence). This chain's CDR3 is CSARDGGSENTGELFF. Written as DNA, the CDR3 is TGCAGTGCTAGAGATGGGGGTTCGGAGAACACCGGGGAGCTGTTTTTT.

The table lists this clonotype with many counts. The chain employs TRBV4-2 and TRBJ2-7; no definite D call. V was pared by 0 bases and J by 5 bases, with 8 bases between. The CDR3 length is 13 residues. The germline CDR1 and CDR2 sequences are LGHNA and YNFKEQ. The CDR3 sequence is CASSQEGNDEQYF. CDR3 nucleotides: TGTGCCAGCAGCCAAGAGGGAAACGACGAGCAGTACTTC.

This clonotype was seen a handful of times. The chain recombines TRBV29-1 with TRBJ1-4; tentative D call: TRBD1 (6 bases). From germline, CDR1 is SQVTM and CDR2 ANQGSEA. Trimming took off 7 bases at V and 5 bases at J, with 17 bases between the two ends. There are 14 residues in the CDR3. This CDR3 is CSGLQGSGNEKLFF. Here the CDR3 DNA reads TGCAGCGGTTTACAGGGTTCAGGCAATGAAAAACTGTTTTTT.

This clonotype has just one count. CDR3 in amino acids: CASGPPGLYNEQFF. For the CDR3, the DNA is TGTGCCAGCGGTCCTCCGGGACTCTACAATGAGCAGTTCTTC. The J gene is TRBJ2-1, the V gene TRBV12-3 or TRBV12-4, with a tentative D call TRBD2 (6 bases). CDR3 length: 14 amino acids. Trimming shortened V by 8 bases and J by 3 bases, and 14 bases separated the two germline ends.

The sample holds one count of this clonotype. CDR3 DNA: TGTGCCAGCTCACCAGGGGTCCGCTCCTACAATGAGCAGTTCTTC. As protein: CASSPGVRSYNEQFF. The chain employs TRBV18 and TRBJ2-1; D is undetermined. The CDR3 spans 15 residues. In germline, CDR1 is KGHSH, CDR2 LQKENI. V lost 2 bases to trimming and J lost 0 bases, with 8 bases between them.

V gene TRBV25-1 combines with J gene TRBJ1-4, with D unclear. Per the germline V gene, CDR1 is MGHDK and CDR2 is SYGVNS. Trimming stripped 6 bases from V and 8 bases from J, with 22 bases between. This CDR3 is built from 16 residues. CDR3 amino acids: CASSNNGVFGREKLFF. Here the CDR3 DNA reads TGTGCCAGCAGCAATAATGGGGTTTTTGGGCGCGAAAAACTGTTTTTT.

The chain couples TRBV3-1 to TRBJ2-7; 8 nucleotides agree with TRBD1. V gave up 1 base and J gave up 6 bases; unmatched junction bases: 5. This CDR3 has 14 amino acids. Looked up from germline, CDR1 is LGHDT and CDR2 is YNNKEL (reference sequence). The chain's CDR3 is CASSQAPGGGEQYF. CDR3 bases: TGTGCCAGCAGCCAAGCCCCAGGGGGCGGCGAGCAGTACTTC.

This chain links TRBV2 with TRBJ2-7, with a possible D match to TRBD1 (5 bases). Between the trimmed V and J ends, which lost 7 bases and 1 base, there was a span of 14 bases. The V gene's germline CDR1 is SNHLY and CDR2 FYNNEI. The CDR3 covers 14 residues. The CDR3 here is CASKKGRSSYEQYF. Written as DNA, the CDR3 is TGTGCCAGCAAAAAGGGGCGGTCGTCCTACGAGCAGTACTTC.

This rearrangement joins TRBV7-9 to TRBJ2-1; no reliable D call. The V end lost 3 bases, the J end lost 9 bases, and 12 bases lay between the germline ends. The length of the CDR3 is 13 residues. Per the germline V gene, CDR1 is SEHNR and CDR2 is FQNEAQ (reference sequence). The CDR3 nucleotides are TGTGCCAGCAGCTTTTCGCCCCCCGGTGAGCAGTTCTTC. It is translated as CASSFSPPGEQFF.

This chain uses TRBV7-9 with TRBJ1-1; D gene ambiguous. Germline CDR1 is SEHNR and CDR2 is FQNEAQ (reference sequence). This CDR3 region has 13 residues. The V end lost 7 bases, the J end lost 1 base, and 10 bases lay between the germline ends. The CDR3 nucleotides read TGTGCCAGCAAAGTAAGCCAGAACACTGAAGCTTTCTTT. Translation: CASKVSQNTEAFF.

This clonotype was found a few times. The chain recombines TRBV5-1 with TRBJ2-1; D remains ambiguous. CDR3 length equals 14 residues. V lost 4 bases, J lost 9 bases, and 17 bases lay in between. Germline-derived CDR1 and CDR2 are SGHRS and YFSETQ. The CDR3 protein is CASSPHMPAGEQFF. CDR3 nucleotide sequence: TGCGCCAGCAGCCCTCATATGCCGGCCGGTGAGCAGTTCTTC.

V is TRBV7-3 and J is TRBJ2-3; maybe TRBD2 (6 bases). The CDR3 extends over 14 amino acids. Germline assignment: CDR1 SGHTA and CDR2 FQGTGA. The germline V and J ends were trimmed by 3 bases and 1 base, with 8 bases remaining between them. This CDR3 is CASSFGTGTDTQYF. CDR3 DNA: TGTGCCAGCAGCTTCGGGACTGGCACAGATACGCAGTATTTT.

This chain connects TRBV20-1 to TRBJ2-7, with 7 bases aligning to TRBD2. Germline loops: CDR1 DFQATT, CDR2 SNEGSKA (reference sequence). The CDR3 covers 13 residues. In DNA form, the CDR3 reads TGCGGTGGAATACGGGGGGTTGGCTACGAGCAGTACTTC. This encodes CGGIRGVGYEQYF.

There are a few counts of this clonotype. The J gene is TRBJ1-4, the V gene TRBV7-2, with D possibly matching TRBD1 (6 bases). V lost 3 bases and J lost 6, with 11 bases in between. The CDR3 runs to 14 residues. Germline V gene data show CDR1 as SGHTA and CDR2 as FQGNSA. The CDR3 nucleotides read TGTGCCAGCAGCTTTATGGGGGCCGATGAAAAACTGTTTTTT. Residues: CASSFMGADEKLFF.

This clonotype was seen a handful of times. The V gene is TRBV7-2, the J gene TRBJ1-1, with TRBD1 matching over 7 bases. Per the germline V gene, CDR1 is SGHTA and CDR2 is FQGNSA. Germline trimming cut 8 bases from V and 3 bases from J; bases unmatched to any gene: 0. The CDR3 sequence is 11 residues long. CDR3 sequence: CASGQDTEAFF. CDR3 nucleotides: TGTGCCAGCGGACAGGACACTGAAGCTTTCTTT.